This is a list of T cell receptor beta chains from one sample in a study of T-cell memory formation after mild COVID-19. Each CDR3 protein gets one entry after TCRdb re-called the 5' RACE reads with MiXCR. The sample lists 250,000 to 350,000 distinct CDR3 sequences; roughly 17% were seen once. Sequences were obtained from PBMCs or a T cell subset sorted from them (not recorded which). The source is a man between 18 and 29 years old who had mild COVID-19 (a few samples of this study predate the infection). Cell type and time point are not known. Each CDR3 is given without its conserved first and last residue.

v_gene	j_gene	CDR3aa
TRBV5-1	TRBJ2-6	ASAVGASSGANVLT
TRBV9	TRBJ2-3	ASSALSTDTQY
TRBV28	TRBJ1-2	ASSLVGRANYGYT
TRBV20-1	TRBJ2-1	SVQVLGEQF
TRBV5-1	TRBJ2-3	ASSFSGGPRDTQY
TRBV7-8	TRBJ1-5	ASSKVEGTYSNQPQH
TRBV12-3/TRBV12-4	TRBJ2-1	ASRRSEGATVEQF
TRBV5-5	TRBJ2-1	ASSITGGPYNEQF
TRBV7-3	TRBJ2-1	ASSYNQGYEQF
TRBV5-1	TRBJ2-1	ASSLVMGEQF
TRBV21-1	TRBJ2-3	ASSNRRLVLTDTQY
TRBV6-5	TRBJ1-5	ASSYSRGFGGNQPQH
TRBV5-1	TRBJ1-1	ASSSSGMNTEAF
TRBV11-2	TRBJ2-4	ASSFGSVAKNIQY
TRBV7-8	TRBJ1-1	ASSTRGDRGITEAF
TRBV5-1	TRBJ2-5	ASSSRRGALQETQY
TRBV6-2/TRBV6-3	TRBJ1-1	AIGHGVTEAF
TRBV12-3/TRBV12-4	TRBJ2-3	ASSPLAGTSTDTQY
TRBV5-4	TRBJ2-5	ASSSTGEGETQY
TRBV4-2	TRBJ2-2	ASSQSRQGWTGELF
TRBV5-4	TRBJ1-1	ASSLDGGGTEAF
TRBV29-1	TRBJ1-1	SVDKNTEAF
TRBV2	TRBJ2-1	ASSDTSGGLNEQF
TRBV7-3	TRBJ2-5	ASSIRDQETQY
TRBV5-6	TRBJ2-5	ASRRGQGETQY
TRBV5-1	TRBJ2-2	ASSLGLAGGYLNTGELF
TRBV5-1	TRBJ1-1	ASSLHRGNTEAF
TRBV4-1	TRBJ2-7	ASSQVPGPYEQY
TRBV7-3	TRBJ2-1	ASSSPTSSYNEQF
TRBV12-3/TRBV12-4	TRBJ2-7	ASSGGGTGEGHYEQY
TRBV11-2	TRBJ2-1	ASSLGPHNEQF
TRBV20-1	TRBJ1-6	SARVVAGPPLH